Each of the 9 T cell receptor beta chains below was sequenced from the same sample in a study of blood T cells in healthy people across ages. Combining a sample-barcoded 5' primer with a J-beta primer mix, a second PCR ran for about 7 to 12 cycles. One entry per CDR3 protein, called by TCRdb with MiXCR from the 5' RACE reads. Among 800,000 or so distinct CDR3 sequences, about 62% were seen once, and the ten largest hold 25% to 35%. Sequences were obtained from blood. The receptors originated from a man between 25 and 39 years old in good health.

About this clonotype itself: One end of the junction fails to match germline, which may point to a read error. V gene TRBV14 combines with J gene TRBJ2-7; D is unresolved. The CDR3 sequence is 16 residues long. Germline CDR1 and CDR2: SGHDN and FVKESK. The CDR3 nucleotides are TGTGCCAGCAGCCAAGAAGGGTGGGCCCCCTCCGACGAGCAGTACTTC. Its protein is CASSQEGWAPSDEQYF.

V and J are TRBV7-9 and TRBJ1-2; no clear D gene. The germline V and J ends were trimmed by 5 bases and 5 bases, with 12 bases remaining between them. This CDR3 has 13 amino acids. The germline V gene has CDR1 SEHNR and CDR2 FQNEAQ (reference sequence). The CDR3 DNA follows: TGTGCCAGCAGCCGAGGACCGCCTTATGGCTACACCTTC. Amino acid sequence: CASSRGPPYGYTF.

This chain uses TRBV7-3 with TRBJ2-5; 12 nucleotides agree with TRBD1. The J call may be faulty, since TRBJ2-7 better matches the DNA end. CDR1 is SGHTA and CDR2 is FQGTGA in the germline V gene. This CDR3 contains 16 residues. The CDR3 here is CASSSTGTGGAYEQYF. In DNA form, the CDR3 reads TGTGCCAGCAGCTCCACCGGGACAGGGGGCGCGTACGAGCAGTACTTC.

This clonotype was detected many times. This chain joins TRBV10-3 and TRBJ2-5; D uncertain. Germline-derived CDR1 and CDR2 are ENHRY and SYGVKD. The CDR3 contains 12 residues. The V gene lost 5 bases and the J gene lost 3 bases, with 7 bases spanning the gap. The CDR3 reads CAISNTKETQYF. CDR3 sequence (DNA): TGTGCCATCAGTAACACGAAAGAGACCCAGTACTTC.

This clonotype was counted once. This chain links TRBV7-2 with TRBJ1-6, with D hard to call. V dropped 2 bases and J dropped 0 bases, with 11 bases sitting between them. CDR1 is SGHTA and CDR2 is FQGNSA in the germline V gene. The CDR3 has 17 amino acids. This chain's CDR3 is CASSLSVFSSYNSPLHF. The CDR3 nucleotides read TGTGCCAGCAGCTTATCGGTGTTTAGCTCCTATAATTCACCCCTCCACTTT.

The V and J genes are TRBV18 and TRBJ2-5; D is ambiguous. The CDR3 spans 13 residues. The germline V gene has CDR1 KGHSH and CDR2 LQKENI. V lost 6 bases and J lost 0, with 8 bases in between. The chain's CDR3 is CASSDRNQETQYF. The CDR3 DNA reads TGTGCCAGCTCGGATCGCAACCAAGAGACCCAGTACTTC.

CDR3 DNA sequence: TGCAGCGTTGAACTGGGGATGGGGTCCTACGAGCAGTACTTC. As protein: CSVELGMGSYEQYF. The J gene is TRBJ2-7, the V gene TRBV29-1; D unresolved. The CDR3 is 14 amino acids. The V gene's germline CDR1 is SQVTM and CDR2 ANQGSEA. The ends were cut back, 2 bases at V and 1 base at J, with 12 bases in the middle.

The CDR3 DNA reads as TGTGCCAGCAGACTTAACATGGGAGATACGCAGTATTTT. This codes for CASRLNMGDTQYF. The rearrangement uses TRBV7-3 and TRBJ2-3; no clear D gene. Germline V CDR1 and CDR2: SGHTA, FQGTGA. Trimming removed 6 bases from V and 5 bases from J, with 12 bases in between. There are 13 residues in the CDR3. Full variable domain (outside the CDR3, taken from reference TRBV7-3 and TRBJ2-3): GAGVSQTPSNKVTEKGKYVELRCDPISGHTALYWYRQSLGQGPEFLIYFQGTGAADDSGLPNDRFFAVRPEGSVSTLKIQRTERGDSAVYLCASRLNMGDTQYFGPGTRLTVL.

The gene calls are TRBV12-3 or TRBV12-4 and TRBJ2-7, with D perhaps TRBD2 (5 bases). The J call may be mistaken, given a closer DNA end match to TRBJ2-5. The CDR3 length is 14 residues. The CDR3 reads CASSPAGLRETQYF. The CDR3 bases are TGTGCCAGCAGCCCGGCGGGCCTCCGTGAGACCCAGTACTTC.